This entry concerns a single T cell receptor beta chain. The sample is drawn from a study of siplizumab effects on memory and regulatory T cells. Libraries were prepared by immunoSEQ multiplex PCR; TCRdb keeps only in-frame clonotypes and omits some of them. Here the sample spans about 100,000 clones, about 90% being singletons. V was shortened by 3 bases and J by 2 bases, with 14 bases between the two germline ends. CDR1 and CDR2 from the germline V gene are WNHNN and SYGVQD (reference sequence). The CDR3 consists of 16 residues. V is TRBV10-1 and J is TRBJ2-1; TRBD1 might be the D (5 bases). The TCR was taken from a human donor in good health. The sequenced sample consisted of CD4+ T cells sorted from blood. The CDR3 sequence is CASSDVQAATYNEQFF. The CDR3 DNA reads TGCGCCAGCAGTGATGTACAGGCCGCTACCTACAATGAGCAGTTCTTC.